This TCR beta chain was retrieved from a study of STAT5B mutations in CD4+ large granular lymphocyte leukemia. This clone was observed once. Repertoires were generated with immunoSEQ multiplex PCR, while TCRdb's copy carries only in-frame clones and drops some. The repertoire holds about 32,000 clones, about 85% seen once, with around 4% in the top ten. The CDR3 sequence is 14 residues long. Germline CDR1 reads SEHNR; CDR2 reads FQNEAQ (reference sequence). V shed 2 bases, J shed 6 bases, and the junction held 6 bases outside the gene matches. The chain is built from TRBV7-9 and TRBJ2-5; 7 bases fit TRBD1. The sequence derives from a human donor in good health. The sequencing input was CD4+ T cells from blood buffy coats. CDR3 loop: CASSLKGGRKTQYF. In nucleotides, the CDR3 is TGTGCCAGCAGCTTAAAAGGGGGCAGAAAGACCCAGTACTTC.